This TCR beta chain was identified in a study of lymphopenia after photon versus proton radiotherapy. Study results and caveats: Oligoclonal CD8+ Temra expansion after nadir drove photon patients' diversity drop. Authors raise, but do not show, better survival with proton therapy. Proton therapy kept repertoires fairly stable, unlike photons, which gained effector/memory cells. In patients who died, overall survival fell as post-nadir TCR diversity dropped more.

Measured with immunoSEQ multiplex PCR; TCRdb has only the in-frame clones, and not every one. Altogether about 23,000 clones are present, around nine tenths being singletons, with the ten largest covering less than 9.5%. J gave up 5 bases and V 2 bases, and 6 bases lay outside the gene matches. The V gene's germline CDR1 is LNHDA and CDR2 SQIVND (reference sequence). CDR3 size: 16 residues. Worth noting for this clone: What it recognizes is unknown.

The sample here was peripheral blood, taken from a patient treated with proton-based radiotherapy. This clonotype was obtained from a woman in her 70s with pancreatic cancer. Some clones in this sample may be carry-over from other donors' samples. The chain is built from TRBV19 and TRBJ2-3; TRBD2 agrees at 11 bases. The chain's CDR3 is CASSIQLAGEQDTQYF. CDR3 in DNA: TGTGCCAGTAGTATACAACTAGCGGGAGAACAAGATACGCAGTATTTT.